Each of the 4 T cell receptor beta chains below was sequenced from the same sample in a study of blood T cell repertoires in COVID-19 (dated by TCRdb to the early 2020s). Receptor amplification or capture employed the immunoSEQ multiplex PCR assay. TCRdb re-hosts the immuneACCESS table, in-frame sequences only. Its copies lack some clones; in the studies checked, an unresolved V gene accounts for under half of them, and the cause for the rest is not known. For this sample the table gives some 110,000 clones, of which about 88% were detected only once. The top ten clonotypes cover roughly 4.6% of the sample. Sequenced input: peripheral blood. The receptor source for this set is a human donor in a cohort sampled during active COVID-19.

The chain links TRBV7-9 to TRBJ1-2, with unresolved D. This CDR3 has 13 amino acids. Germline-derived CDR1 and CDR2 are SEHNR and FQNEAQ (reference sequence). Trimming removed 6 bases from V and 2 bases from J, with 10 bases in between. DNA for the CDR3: TGTGCCAGCAGTAAAGACGGGAACTATGGCTACACCTTC. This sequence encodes CASSKDGNYGYTF.

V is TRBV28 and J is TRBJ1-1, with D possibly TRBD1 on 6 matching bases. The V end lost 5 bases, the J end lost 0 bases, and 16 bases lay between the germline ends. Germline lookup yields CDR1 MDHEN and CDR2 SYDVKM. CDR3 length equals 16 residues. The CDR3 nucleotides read TGTGCCAGCAGTGTGACGGGAGGGGGGTTGAACACTGAAGCTTTCTTT. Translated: CASSVTGGGLNTEAFF.

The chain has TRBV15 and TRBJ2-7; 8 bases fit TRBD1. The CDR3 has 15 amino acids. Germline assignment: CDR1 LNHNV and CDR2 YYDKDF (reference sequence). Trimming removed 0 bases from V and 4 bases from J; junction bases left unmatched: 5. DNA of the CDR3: TGTGCCACCAGCAGAGACTGGGGACAGGAGTACGAGCAGTACTTC. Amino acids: CATSRDWGQEYEQYF.

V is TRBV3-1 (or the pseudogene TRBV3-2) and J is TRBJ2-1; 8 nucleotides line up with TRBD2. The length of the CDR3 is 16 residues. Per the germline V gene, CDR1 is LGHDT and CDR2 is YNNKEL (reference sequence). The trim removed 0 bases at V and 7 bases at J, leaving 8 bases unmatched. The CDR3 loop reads CASSQDPGRARNEQFF. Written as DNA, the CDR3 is TGTGCCAGCAGCCAAGATCCCGGGAGGGCCCGAAATGAGCAGTTCTTC.